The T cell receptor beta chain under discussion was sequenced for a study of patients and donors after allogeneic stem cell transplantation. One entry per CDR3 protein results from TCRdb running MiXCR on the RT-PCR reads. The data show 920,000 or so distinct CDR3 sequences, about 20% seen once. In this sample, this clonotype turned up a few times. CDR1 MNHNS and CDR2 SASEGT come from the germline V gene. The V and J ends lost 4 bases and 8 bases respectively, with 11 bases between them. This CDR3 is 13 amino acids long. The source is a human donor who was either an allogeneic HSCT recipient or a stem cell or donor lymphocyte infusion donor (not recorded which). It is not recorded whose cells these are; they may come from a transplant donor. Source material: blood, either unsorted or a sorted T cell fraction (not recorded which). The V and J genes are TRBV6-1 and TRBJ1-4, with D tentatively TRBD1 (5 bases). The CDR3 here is CASSGRGLEKLFF. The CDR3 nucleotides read TGTGCCAGCAGTGGAAGGGGACTCGAAAAACTGTTTTTT.